Described below is a single T cell receptor beta chain sequence and its context. The antigen is undetermined. Donors were healthy HIV-negative adults without recently reported acute infections or vaccinations. The source of the sample is a study of shared clonotypes between healthy human individuals. Whole-study findings and limits: Represented genetic and exposure-history diversity was restricted by having few donors.

Assay execution took place at the deep level. Unsorted PBMC replicate PCRs used approximately 300 ng DNA, 25,000 to 30,000 T cell genomes. Sequencing was performed with immunoSEQ multiplex PCR; in TCRdb, only in-frame clones are kept and a portion is missing. The table lists 500,000 to 650,000 clones, around three quarters of them singletons. The length of the CDR3 is 13 residues. Germline CDR1 is KGHSH and CDR2 is LQKENI. V lost 3 bases, J lost 8 bases, and 3 bases stayed unmatched. Source material: PBMCs. The TCR sequence derives from a woman aged 40 to 49 in good health. Some clones in this sample may be carry-over from other donors' samples. The V gene is TRBV18, the J gene TRBJ1-2, with 10 bases lining up with TRBD1. Written as DNA, the CDR3 is TGTGCCAGCTCACCTGGGACAGGGGCGGGCTACACCTTC. Encoded protein: CASSPGTGAGYTF.